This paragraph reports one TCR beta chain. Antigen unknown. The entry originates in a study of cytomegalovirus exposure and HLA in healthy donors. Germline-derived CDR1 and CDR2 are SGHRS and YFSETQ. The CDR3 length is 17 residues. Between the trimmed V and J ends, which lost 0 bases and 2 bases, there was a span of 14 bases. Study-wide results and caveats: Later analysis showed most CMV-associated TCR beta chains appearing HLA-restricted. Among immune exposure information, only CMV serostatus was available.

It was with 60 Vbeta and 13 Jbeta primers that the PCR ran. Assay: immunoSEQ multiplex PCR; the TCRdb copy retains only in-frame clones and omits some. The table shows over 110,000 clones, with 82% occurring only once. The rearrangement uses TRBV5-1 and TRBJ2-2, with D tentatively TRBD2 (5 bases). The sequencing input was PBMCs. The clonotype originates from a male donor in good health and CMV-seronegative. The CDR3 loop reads CASSLAEGGRNTGELFF. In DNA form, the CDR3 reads TGCGCCAGCAGCTTGGCTGAGGGCGGGCGAAACACCGGGGAGCTGTTTTTT. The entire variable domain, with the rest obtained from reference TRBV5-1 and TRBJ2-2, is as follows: KAGVTQTPRYLIKTRGQQVTLSCSPISGHRSVSWYQQTPGQGLQFLFEYFSETQRNKGNFPGRFSGRQFSNSRSEMNVSTLELGDSALYLCASSLAEGGRNTGELFFGEGSRLTVL.